Below are 32 T cell receptor beta chains sequenced from a single sample in a study of control samples from healthy donors and cancer patients. Sequencing used immunoSEQ multiplex PCR; TCRdb keeps in-frame clones, though not all of them. The sample includes around 100,000 clones, 88% of them seen just once. Input material: blood. These receptors originate from a man aged 25 to 40 in good health.

The rearrangement links TRBV19 to TRBJ1-1, with 9 bases aligning to TRBD1. Per the germline V gene, CDR1 is LNHDA and CDR2 is SQIVND (reference sequence). V dropped 8 bases and J dropped 1; count of bases not matched to a gene: 5. There are 14 residues in the CDR3. The CDR3 DNA reads TGTGCCAGTTTCAGGACAGGGGCGAACACTGAAGCTTTCTTT. Its protein product is CASFRTGANTEAFF.

This chain connects TRBV5-1 to TRBJ2-1; 9 positions match TRBD2. CDR3 size: 18 residues. Looked up from germline, CDR1 is SGHRS and CDR2 is YFSETQ. V lost 3 bases to trimming and J lost 0 bases; unmatched junction nucleotides: 10. CDR3 loop: CASSSIPTSGGSYNEQFF. The CDR3 region has the DNA TGCGCCAGCAGCTCGATACCGACTAGCGGAGGCTCCTACAATGAGCAGTTCTTC. Full variable domain (outside the CDR3, taken from reference TRBV5-1 and TRBJ2-1): KAGVTQTPRYLIKTRGQQVTLSCSPISGHRSVSWYQQTPGQGLQFLFEYFSETQRNKGNFPGRFSGRQFSNSRSEMNVSTLELGDSALYLCASSSIPTSGGSYNEQFFGPGTRLTVL.

This clone has only a few counts. CDR3 DNA sequence: TGTGCCTGGAGTCAGGGCTATGATAATGAAAAACTGTTTTTT. It yields the protein CAWSQGYDNEKLFF. V and J are TRBV30 and TRBJ1-4, with a possible D match to TRBD1 (5 bases). Trimming cost V 2 bases and J 4 bases, with 11 bases left between them. The germline V gene encodes CDR1 GTSNPN and CDR2 SVGIG (reference sequence). There are 14 residues in the CDR3.

The chain links TRBV5-1 to TRBJ2-5; perhaps TRBD1 as D (6 bases). Per germline, CDR1 SGHRS and CDR2 YFSETQ. The length of the CDR3 is 14 residues. V gave up 6 bases and J gave up 3 bases, with 15 bases separating them. The CDR3 sequence is CASTRDMGEETQYF. Written as DNA, the CDR3 is TGCGCCAGCACAAGGGACATGGGAGAAGAGACCCAGTACTTC.

This chain links TRBV28 with TRBJ1-5; tentative D call: TRBD1 (5 bases). The germline CDR1 and CDR2 sequences are MDHEN and SYDVKM. The CDR3 runs 14 residues. V lost 2 bases and J 5 bases, leaving 10 bases between the germline ends. The CDR3 is CASSLLTVDQPQHF. The CDR3, as DNA: TGTGCCAGCAGTTTACTGACAGTAGATCAGCCCCAGCATTTT.

The chain uses TRBV9 and TRBJ2-1; no clear D. CDR1 is SGDLS, CDR2 YYNGEE, per germline. This CDR3 is 14 amino acids long. V lost 0 bases and J 8 bases, leaving 12 bases between the germline ends. CDR3 coding DNA: TGTGCCAGCAGCGTAGTCGGTAGTAGCTATGAGCAGTTCTTC. Translating it yields CASSVVGSSYEQFF.

The chain has TRBV19 and TRBJ2-2; 7 bases line up with TRBD1. The CDR3 has 14 amino acids. The junction had 7 bases not matched to a gene; V was cut back by 8 bases and J by 4 bases. Germline V gene lookup returns CDR1 LNHDA and CDR2 SQIVND (reference sequence). In DNA form, the CDR3 reads TGTGCCAGTTTACCGGGACAGCTCACCGGGGAGCTGTTTTTT. The encoded protein is CASLPGQLTGELFF.

Comment on this clone: Additional DNA sequences in this sample encode the identical CDR3. V gene TRBV19 combines with J gene TRBJ1-2; no clear D gene. The germline gives CDR1 LNHDA, CDR2 SQIVND (reference sequence). The CDR3 extends over 11 amino acids. Trimming stripped 3 bases from V and 8 bases from J, with 7 bases between. The CDR3 is CASSIGVGYTF. CDR3 DNA: TGTGCCAGTAGTATCGGCGTCGGCTACACCTTC.

This chain links TRBV2 with TRBJ2-2; 15 bases match TRBD2. V trimming: 6 bases; J trimming: 4 bases; junction bases outside the gene matches: 6. Looked up from germline, CDR1 is SNHLY and CDR2 is FYNNEI. There are 17 residues in the CDR3. CDR3 bases: TGTGCCAGCAGACCCCCGGGACTAGCGGGGGGCACCGGGGAGCTGTTTTTT. As protein: CASRPPGLAGGTGELFF.

This chain links TRBV5-4 with TRBJ2-1; no definite D call. V lost 0 bases, J lost 5 bases, and 9 bases lay in between. The CDR3 consists of 14 residues. Germline V gives CDR1 SGHNT, CDR2 YYREEE (reference sequence). CDR3 region: CASSLVDPNNEQFF. CDR3 nucleotide sequence: TGTGCCAGCAGCTTGGTGGACCCTAACAATGAGCAGTTCTTC.

The genes are TRBV29-1 and TRBJ2-1; D ambiguous. Germline V lookup: CDR1 SQVTM, CDR2 ANQGSEA. The CDR3 extends over 10 amino acids. The germline V and J ends were trimmed by 7 bases and 6 bases, with 7 bases remaining between them. CDR3: CSGVGNEQFF. CDR3 nucleotide sequence: TGCAGCGGGGTCGGCAATGAGCAGTTCTTC.

The chain couples TRBV4-3 to TRBJ1-1, with TRBD1 identical over 7 bases. V lost 4 bases, J lost 3 bases, and 2 bases stayed unmatched. The germline CDR1 and CDR2 sequences are LGHNA and YSLEER. This CDR3 comprises 13 residues. The CDR3 sequence: CASSRGQDTEAFF. CDR3 nucleotides: TGCGCCAGCAGCCGAGGACAGGACACTGAAGCTTTCTTT.

The chain recombines TRBV6-2 or TRBV6-3 with TRBJ2-1, with a weak D call TRBD1 (7 bases). V lost 3 bases to trimming and J lost 3 bases, with 21 bases between them. The CDR3 totals 18 residues. Germline V gene data show CDR1 as MNHEY and CDR2 as SVGEGT. The CDR3 region has the DNA TGTGCCAGCAGTTATTTCCCCCAGGGGGAGGCCATCTACAATGAGCAGTTCTTC. It yields the protein CASSYFPQGEAIYNEQFF.

The chain couples TRBV29-1 to TRBJ2-7; D not resolved. This CDR3 is 15 amino acids long. V shed 4 bases and J shed 0 bases, with 16 bases lying between them. Germline assignment: CDR1 SQVTM and CDR2 ANQGSEA. CDR3 sequence: CSVVFSSQSSYEQYF. The DNA of the CDR3 is TGCAGCGTTGTATTCTCCAGCCAGAGCTCCTACGAGCAGTACTTC.

The CDR3 coding sequence is TGTGCCAGCACCAGGGGCAGTAATGAAAAACTGTTTTTT. Amino acids: CASTRGSNEKLFF. The gene calls are TRBV11-1 and TRBJ1-4; tentatively, D is TRBD1 (6 bases). Trimming took 7 bases from V and 4 from J, leaving 10 bases between them. Looked up from germline, CDR1 is SGHAT and CDR2 is FQDESV (reference sequence). The CDR3 extends over 13 amino acids.

The rearrangement uses TRBV11-1 and TRBJ1-2; D is unresolved. This CDR3 has 14 amino acids. The germline gives CDR1 SGHAT, CDR2 FQDESV (reference sequence). The V end lost 5 bases, the J end lost 0 bases, and 10 bases lay between the germline ends. The CDR3 loop is CASSRTDSNYGYTF. The DNA for the CDR3 is TGTGCCAGCAGCAGGACCGACTCTAACTATGGCTACACCTTC.

This chain links TRBV7-2 with TRBJ2-5, with TRBD2 as a possible D gene (5 bases). V was clipped by 1 base and J by 7 bases, with 19 bases between them. The CDR3 totals 16 residues. Germline V gene data show CDR1 as SGHTA and CDR2 as FQGNSA. The CDR3 loop is CASSLDSTNRAGTQYF. Written as DNA, the CDR3 is TGTGCCAGCAGCTTAGATTCAACTAACCGCGCGGGGACCCAGTACTTC.

The chain links TRBV7-9 to TRBJ2-7; perhaps TRBD1 as D (6 bases). Looked up from germline, CDR1 is SEHNR and CDR2 is FQNEAQ (reference sequence). The CDR3 covers 15 residues. Trimming shortened V by 1 base and J by 1 base, and 11 bases separated the two germline ends. CDR3 bases: TGTGCCAGCAGCTTAGAAGGGGGACGGTCCTACGAGCAGTACTTC. It codes for CASSLEGGRSYEQYF.

The genes are TRBV4-3 and TRBJ2-4; D is perhaps TRBD2 (6 bases). V lost 1 base to trimming and J lost 0 bases, with 13 bases between them. Germline CDR1 LGHNA, CDR2 YSLEER. The CDR3 runs to 17 residues. CDR3 amino acids: CASSQVGRRAAKNIQYF. For the CDR3, the DNA is TGCGCCAGCAGCCAAGTAGGGAGGCGGGCAGCCAAAAACATTCAGTACTTC.

This chain uses TRBV6-2 or TRBV6-3 with TRBJ2-1, with 8 bases aligning to TRBD1. This CDR3 spans 15 amino acids. V shed 4 bases, J shed 5 bases, and the junction held 7 bases outside the gene matches. Germline V gives CDR1 MNHEY, CDR2 SVGEGT. In nucleotides, the CDR3 is TGTGCCAGCAGTTTTTTGGACAGGGTAAACAATGAGCAGTTCTTC. This gives the protein CASSFLDRVNNEQFF.

The V call is TRBV7-2, the J call TRBJ1-1; D is perhaps TRBD1 (5 bases). The CDR3 totals 14 residues. The germline V and J ends were trimmed by 3 bases and 4 bases, with 12 bases remaining between them. CDR1 and CDR2 from the germline V gene are SGHTA and FQGNSA. The CDR3 coding sequence is TGTGCCAGCAGCTTTGGGCCGAGGGGCACTGAAGCTTTCTTT. It translates to CASSFGPRGTEAFF.

V gene TRBV19 combines with J gene TRBJ2-7, with 12 bases fitting TRBD1. V lost 5 bases and J lost 4; bases outside the gene matches: 6. Germline-derived CDR1 and CDR2 are LNHDA and SQIVND (reference sequence). The CDR3 spans 15 residues. For the CDR3, the DNA is TGTGCCAGTAGTCCAGAGGGACAGGGGGCATACGAGCAGTACTTC. Translating it yields CASSPEGQGAYEQYF.

The chain has TRBV28 and TRBJ2-2; 11 positions agree with TRBD2. The CDR3 length is 19 residues. Trimming cost V 2 bases and J 1 base; bases outside gene matches: 9. Germline CDR1 MDHEN, CDR2 SYDVKM. CDR3 in DNA: TGTGCCAGCAGTTTAGATCAGGTAGCGGGAGGGAGGAACACCGGGGAGCTGTTTTTT. Residues: CASSLDQVAGGRNTGELFF.

This rearrangement joins TRBV28 to TRBJ2-5; maybe TRBD2 (6 bases). Germline CDR1 MDHEN, CDR2 SYDVKM. Trimming cost V 8 bases and J 2 bases, with 15 bases left between them. CDR3 size: 14 residues. The CDR3: CASSQTSTQETQYF. The CDR3 bases are TGTGCCAGCTCCCAAACTAGCACTCAAGAGACCCAGTACTTC.

V is TRBV7-2 and J is TRBJ1-1, with D perhaps TRBD1 (5 bases). This CDR3 is built from 14 residues. V gave up 5 bases and J gave up 0 bases, with 10 bases separating them. The V gene's germline CDR1 is SGHTA and CDR2 FQGNSA. The chain's CDR3 is CASSRGGMNTEAFF. CDR3 nucleotides: TGTGCCAGCAGCCGTGGGGGGATGAACACTGAAGCTTTCTTT. The full variable domain, in which reference TRBV7-2 and TRBJ1-1 provide the parts outside the CDR3, is GAGVSQSPSNKVTEKGKDVELRCDPISGHTALYWYRQSLGQGLEFLIYFQGNSAPDKSGLPSDRFSAERTGGSVSTLTIQRTQQEDSAVYLCASSRGGMNTEAFFGQGTRLTVV.

The chain employs TRBV9 and TRBJ1-6; 9 bases are a match to TRBD1. This CDR3 has 14 amino acids. The ends lost 3 bases at V and 9 bases at J; junction bases unmatched: 4. Germline V gene lookup returns CDR1 SGDLS and CDR2 YYNGEE. CDR3 DNA sequence: TGTGCCAGCAGCGCGGGACAGGGCCCTTCACCCCTCCACTTT. This codes for CASSAGQGPSPLHF.

This sequence joins TRBV4-1 and TRBJ2-1; TRBD1 aligns across 8 bases. Germline V gene sequence: CDR1 MGHRA, CDR2 YSYEKL. The CDR3 spans 16 residues. Trimming at V came to 4 bases and at J to 0 bases, leaving 5 bases not matched to a gene. This chain's CDR3 is CASSLDRGSSYNEQFF. Written as DNA, the CDR3 is TGCGCCAGCAGCCTTGACAGGGGAAGCTCCTACAATGAGCAGTTCTTC.

Details on this clone: At one end the junction does not follow the germline gene, possibly because of a read error. The J gene is TRBJ1-6, the V gene TRBV6-1, with D perhaps matching TRBD1 (6 bases). The germline gives CDR1 MNHNS, CDR2 SASEGT. The CDR3 runs 14 residues. The CDR3 here is CASSEGTAPDRLLF. The DNA of the CDR3 is TGTGCCAGCAGTGAAGGGACAGCCCCAGACCGTCTCCTATTT.

The J gene is TRBJ1-1, the V gene TRBV28, with TRBD1 matching over 9 bases. The CDR3 length is 16 residues. The V segment lost 1 base and the J segment 10 bases; nucleotides outside the gene matches: 13. CDR1 is MDHEN, CDR2 SYDVKM, per germline. CDR3 amino acids: CASSLFTTGGLDGAFF. The CDR3 DNA follows: TGTGCCAGCAGTTTATTCACGACAGGGGGGCTGGATGGAGCTTTCTTT.

The rearrangement uses TRBV12-5 and TRBJ2-3; D may match TRBD1 or TRBD2 (6 bases each). Between the trimmed V and J ends, which lost 3 bases and 0 bases, there was a span of 7 bases. Germline-derived CDR1 and CDR2 are LGHNT and FRNRAP. The CDR3 extends over 14 amino acids. The CDR3: CASGLGGSTDTQYF. The CDR3 DNA sequence: TGTGCTAGTGGTTTAGGGGGGAGCACAGATACGCAGTATTTT.

This clone occurred once. V and J are TRBV5-4 and TRBJ2-5; no firm D call. The CDR3 is 15 amino acids. CDR1 SGHNT and CDR2 YYREEE come from the germline V gene (reference sequence). Trimming cost V 1 base and J 5 bases, with 15 bases left between them. The CDR3 nucleotides are TGTGCCAGCAGCTTGACAGTTACCATAGGGGAGACCCAGTACTTC. This codes for CASSLTVTIGETQYF.

The chain uses TRBV2 and TRBJ1-1; a possible D gene is TRBD1 (5 bases). This CDR3 comprises 11 residues. The germline gives CDR1 SNHLY, CDR2 FYNNEI. V was shortened by 11 bases and J by 2 bases, with 9 bases between the two germline ends. The CDR3 nucleotides are TGTGCCTCCAGGGAAAACACTGAAGCTTTCTTT. The encoded protein is CASRENTEAFF.